Following are 19 T cell receptor beta chains from one sample sequenced in a study of blood T cell repertoires in COVID-19. Here immunoSEQ multiplex PCR was the method, and the copy in TCRdb shows in-frame clones only, minus some. This table has 150,000 to 200,000 clones, roughly 90% appearing once. Source material: peripheral blood. All receptors come from a woman in her forties or fifties with acute or convalescent COVID-19.

The count of this clone is one. This chain uses TRBV25-1 with TRBJ2-6, with TRBD1 identical over 8 bases. CDR1 and CDR2 (germline): MGHDK, SYGVNS. The CDR3 length is 15 residues. V lost 4 bases to trimming and J lost 5 bases; unmatched junction nucleotides: 4. The CDR3 is CASSVTGGRANVLTF. The CDR3 nucleotides read TGTGCCAGCAGTGTAACAGGGGGTCGGGCCAACGTCCTGACTTTC.

V and J are TRBV25-1 and TRBJ2-2; TRBD2 matches 9 bases. Germline V CDR1 and CDR2: MGHDK, SYGVNS. V shed 0 bases and J 7 bases; nucleotides not matched to a gene: 6. This CDR3 comprises 16 residues. The CDR3 reads CASSEYASGKGGELFF. DNA of the CDR3: TGTGCCAGCAGTGAATATGCTAGCGGGAAGGGCGGGGAGCTGTTTTTT.

The gene calls are TRBV6-2 or TRBV6-3 and TRBJ1-2; TRBD1 agrees at 9 bases. With 6 bases clipped from V and 4 bases from J, the junction kept 6 bases outside the gene matches. From germline, CDR1 is MNHEY and CDR2 SVGEGT. The CDR3 sequence is 14 residues long. CDR3 sequence (DNA): TGTGCCAGCAGCCGGGACAGGGCGCTCTATGGCTACACCTTC. This codes for CASSRDRALYGYTF.

CDR3 in amino acids: CASSLNRGAPGNQPQHF. The CDR3 DNA is TGTGCCAGCAGCTTAAATCGCGGGGCGCCGGGCAATCAGCCCCAGCATTTT. The chain links TRBV7-2 to TRBJ1-5; possible D gene TRBD1, 5 bases. V was clipped by 2 bases and J by 2 bases, with 16 bases between them. Per the germline V gene, CDR1 is SGHTA and CDR2 is FQGNSA. This CDR3 comprises 17 residues.

V and J are TRBV9 and TRBJ2-7, with D perhaps TRBD2 (6 bases). This CDR3 is built from 16 residues. The germline V gene has CDR1 SGDLS and CDR2 YYNGEE. V gave up 4 bases and J gave up 2 bases, with 19 bases separating them. Here the CDR3 reads CASSPGGTEPPYEQYF. CDR3 coding DNA: TGTGCCAGCAGCCCCGGGGGAACAGAACCCCCCTACGAGCAGTACTTC.

This chain connects TRBV11-2 to TRBJ2-1; the match to TRBD1 covers 8 bases. CDR1 is SGHAT and CDR2 is FQNNGV in the germline V gene. This CDR3 is built from 15 residues. V lost 5 bases, J lost 4 bases, and 7 bases stayed unmatched. CDR3 bases: TGTGCCAGCAGCCTAGGACAGGGAAGGTACAATGAGCAGTTCTTC. This translates into CASSLGQGRYNEQFF.

The J gene is TRBJ2-3, the V gene TRBV5-4, with 7 bases identical to TRBD2. This CDR3 contains 17 residues. Losses at the gene ends were 0 bases for V and 0 bases for J; bases not matched to a gene: 7. Germline values: CDR1 SGHNT, CDR2 YYREEE (reference sequence). CDR3 sequence (DNA): TGTGCCAGCAGCTTGGAGCGGGGATGGAGCAGCACAGATACGCAGTATTTT. Its translation is CASSLERGWSSTDTQYF.

The rearrangement uses TRBV5-6 and TRBJ1-2; no reliable D call. The CDR3 covers 16 residues. V was clipped by 0 bases and J by 3 bases, with 15 bases between them. Germline V lookup: CDR1 SGHDT, CDR2 YYEEEE. The CDR3 DNA reads TGTGCCAGCAGCTTGGTCGGAGATTCTCTATACTATGGCTACACCTTC. It yields the protein CASSLVGDSLYYGYTF.

The chain employs TRBV5-1 and TRBJ2-2; TRBD2 aligns across 15 bases. This CDR3 is built from 15 residues. Germline assignment: CDR1 SGHRS and CDR2 YFSETQ. With V trimmed by 8 bases and J by 5 bases, 4 bases remained unmatched. CDR3: CASGLAGGGTGELFF. CDR3 bases: TGCGCCAGTGGACTAGCGGGAGGGGGAACCGGGGAGCTGTTTTTT.

The CDR3 sequence is CSVILQGNPYEQYF. CDR3 DNA sequence: TGCAGCGTAATCTTGCAGGGGAATCCCTACGAGCAGTACTTC. The rearrangement links TRBV29-1 to TRBJ2-7; TRBD1 is a possible D gene (6 bases). V was cut by 6 bases and J by 2 bases, with 17 bases left in between. The CDR3 has 14 residues. In germline, CDR1 is SQVTM, CDR2 ANQGSEA.

The chain has TRBV3-1 (or the pseudogene TRBV3-2) and TRBJ2-5, with TRBD2 identical over 11 bases. CDR3 length: 15 amino acids. V was pared by 1 base and J by 4 bases, with 2 bases of the junction left unmatched. Germline V lookup: CDR1 LGHDT, CDR2 YNNKEL (reference sequence). CDR3 in amino acids: CASSQGTSGRETQYF. CDR3 DNA sequence: TGTGCCAGCAGCCAAGGAACTAGCGGGAGAGAGACCCAGTACTTC.

The chain links TRBV5-6 to TRBJ2-3, with D possibly matching TRBD2 (6 bases). The CDR3 is 15 amino acids. V was cut by 4 bases and J by 6 bases, with 18 bases left in between. Per the germline V gene, CDR1 is SGHDT and CDR2 is YYEEEE. The CDR3 loop reads CASSMGAFGGDTQYF. Here the CDR3 DNA reads TGTGCCAGCAGCATGGGAGCGTTCGGAGGGGATACGCAGTATTTT.

The chain carries TRBV3-1 (or the pseudogene TRBV3-2) and TRBJ1-2; TRBD1 matches 10 bases. The CDR3 runs 13 residues. V lost 6 bases to trimming and J lost 4 bases; unmatched junction nucleotides: 2. Per the germline V gene, CDR1 is LGHDT and CDR2 is YNNKEL (reference sequence). CDR3: CASRTGGAYGYTF. CDR3 coding DNA: TGTGCCAGCAGGACAGGGGGCGCCTATGGCTACACCTTC.

The chain carries TRBV19 and TRBJ2-1; 7 bases match TRBD2. This CDR3 comprises 16 residues. CDR1 and CDR2 from the germline V gene are LNHDA and SQIVND (reference sequence). V gave up 8 bases and J gave up 2 bases; unmatched junction bases: 12. CDR3 region: CASSGSSGLTYNEQFF. Written as DNA, the CDR3 is TGTGCCAGTTCGGGGAGTAGCGGGTTAACCTACAATGAGCAGTTCTTC.

J is TRBJ1-4 and V is TRBV5-5; 8 bases map to TRBD1. Germline CDR1 SGHKS, CDR2 YYEKEE (reference sequence). The ends lost 4 bases at V and 0 bases at J; junction bases unmatched: 5. CDR3 length: 16 residues. The CDR3: CASSHRGSATNEKLFF. CDR3 DNA: TGTGCCAGCAGCCACAGGGGGTCCGCAACTAATGAAAAACTGTTTTTT.

The chain links TRBV6-5 to TRBJ1-1; the D is unclear. V was cut by 3 bases and J by 1 base, with 6 bases left in between. Germline V lookup: CDR1 MNHEY, CDR2 SVGAGI. CDR3 length: 13 amino acids. As DNA, the CDR3 is TGTGCCAGCAGTTATCAGAAGAACACTGAAGCTTTCTTT. It translates to CASSYQKNTEAFF.

This clone came up once. The genes are TRBV20-1 and TRBJ1-4; a possible D gene is TRBD1 (6 bases). The V end lost 3 bases, the J end lost 6 bases, and 11 bases lay between the germline ends. The CDR3 spans 13 residues. Germline CDR1 and CDR2: DFQATT and SNEGSKA (reference sequence). CDR3 amino acids: CSASVQGDEKLFF. The DNA of the CDR3 is TGCAGTGCTAGTGTACAGGGAGATGAAAAACTGTTTTTT.

The chain uses TRBV7-8 and TRBJ1-5; 9 bases fit TRBD1. The CDR3 contains 18 residues. The junction had 12 bases not matched to a gene; V was cut back by 1 base and J by 5 bases. In germline, CDR1 is SGHVS, CDR2 FQNEAQ. The CDR3 coding sequence is TGTGCCAGCAGCTTAGGGGACAGGGATCCCCGATGGCATCAGCCCCAGCATTTT. Protein product: CASSLGDRDPRWHQPQHF.

This chain links TRBV2 with TRBJ1-1, with D perhaps TRBD1 (6 bases). This CDR3 contains 13 residues. Germline V lookup: CDR1 SNHLY, CDR2 FYNNEI. Trimming stripped 9 bases from V and 1 base from J, with 12 bases between. The CDR3 DNA reads TGTGCCAGAGCTCCCAGGGGGAACACTGAAGCTTTCTTT. Its translation: CARAPRGNTEAFF.